This entry is about one TCR beta chain. Its antigen is unknown. The sample originates from a study of CXCR3-negative and CXCR3-positive naive CD8 T cells. Overall study results and limits: Naive subsets were similarly diverse, while memory CD8+ repertoires were much less diverse.

The TRB libraries of cDNA were built by UMI-labeled 5' RACE. TCRdb re-called the 5' RACE reads and catalogs CDR3 proteins one per entry, DNA excluded. This repertoire comprises about 56,000 distinct CDR3 sequences; its ten largest clones make up roughly 20%. Germline assignment: CDR1 DFQATT and CDR2 SNEGSKA (reference sequence). CDR3 length: 13 amino acids. The clonotype was recovered from a human donor in good health. Some clones in this sample may be carry-over from other donors' samples. Sequences were obtained from memory CD8+ T cells from blood. The chain carries TRBV20-1 and TRBJ1-1; the TCRdb call, TRBD1, lacks DNA for checking. The CDR3 reads CSAGSDRVVEAFF.